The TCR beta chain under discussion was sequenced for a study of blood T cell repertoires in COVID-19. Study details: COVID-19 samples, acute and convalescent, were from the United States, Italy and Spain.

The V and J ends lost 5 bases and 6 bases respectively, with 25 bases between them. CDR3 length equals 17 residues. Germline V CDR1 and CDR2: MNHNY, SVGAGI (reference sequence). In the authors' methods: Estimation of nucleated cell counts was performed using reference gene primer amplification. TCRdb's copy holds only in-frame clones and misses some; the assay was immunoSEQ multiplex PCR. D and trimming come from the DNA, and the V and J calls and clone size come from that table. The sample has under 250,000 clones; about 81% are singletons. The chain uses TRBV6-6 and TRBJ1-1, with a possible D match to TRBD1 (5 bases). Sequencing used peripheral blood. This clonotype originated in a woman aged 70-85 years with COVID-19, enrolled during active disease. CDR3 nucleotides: TGTGCCAGCAGTCGAATGCCCTTCGGGGGAATATCTGCTGAAGCTTTCTTT. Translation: CASSRMPFGGISAEAFF.